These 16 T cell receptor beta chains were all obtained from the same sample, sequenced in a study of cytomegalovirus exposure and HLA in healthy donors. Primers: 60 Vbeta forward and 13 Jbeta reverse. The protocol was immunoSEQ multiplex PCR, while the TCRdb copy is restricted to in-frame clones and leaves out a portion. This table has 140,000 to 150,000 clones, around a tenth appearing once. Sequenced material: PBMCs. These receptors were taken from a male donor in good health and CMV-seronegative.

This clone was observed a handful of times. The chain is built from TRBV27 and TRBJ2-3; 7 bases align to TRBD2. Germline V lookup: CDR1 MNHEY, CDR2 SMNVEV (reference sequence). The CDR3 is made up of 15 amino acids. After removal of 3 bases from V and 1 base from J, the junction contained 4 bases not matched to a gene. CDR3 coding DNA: TGTGCCAGCAGTTTCACGGGGGGTCGCACAGATACGCAGTATTTT. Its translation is CASSFTGGRTDTQYF.

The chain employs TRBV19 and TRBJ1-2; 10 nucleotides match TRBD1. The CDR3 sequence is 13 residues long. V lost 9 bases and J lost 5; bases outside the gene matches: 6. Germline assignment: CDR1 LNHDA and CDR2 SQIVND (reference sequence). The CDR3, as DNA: TGTGCCAGCGGACCGGGACAGGGGTATGGCTACACCTTC. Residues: CASGPGQGYGYTF.

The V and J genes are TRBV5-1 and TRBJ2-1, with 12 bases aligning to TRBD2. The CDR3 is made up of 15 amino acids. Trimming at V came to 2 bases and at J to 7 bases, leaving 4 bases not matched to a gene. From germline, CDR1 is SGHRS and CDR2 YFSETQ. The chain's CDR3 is CASSLPGLAGNEQFF. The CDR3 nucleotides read TGCGCCAGCAGCTTACCCGGACTAGCGGGGAATGAGCAGTTCTTC.

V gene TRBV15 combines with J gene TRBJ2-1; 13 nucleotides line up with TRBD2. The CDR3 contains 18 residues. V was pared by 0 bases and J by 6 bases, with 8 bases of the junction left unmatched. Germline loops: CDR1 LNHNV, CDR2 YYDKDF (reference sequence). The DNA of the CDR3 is TGTGCCACCAGCAGAGATCAACCGGGACTAGCGGGGCTCAATGAGCAGTTCTTC. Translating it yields CATSRDQPGLAGLNEQFF. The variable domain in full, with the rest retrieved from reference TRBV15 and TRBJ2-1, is DAMVIQNPRYQVTQFGKPVTLSCSQTLNHNVMYWYQQKSSQAPKLLFHYYDKDFNNEADTPDNFQSRRPNTSFCFLDIRSPGLGDTAMYLCATSRDQPGLAGLNEQFFGPGTRLTVL.

CDR3 in amino acids: CASSQARDSTYEQYF. Written as DNA, the CDR3 is TGTGCCAGCAGCCAAGCCCGGGACAGTACATACGAGCAGTACTTC. The V gene is TRBV14, the J gene TRBJ2-7; 7 bases map to TRBD1. J gave up 4 bases and V 1 base, and 7 bases lay outside the gene matches. CDR1 and CDR2 from the germline V gene are SGHDN and FVKESK. This CDR3 region has 15 residues.

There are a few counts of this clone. The CDR3 here is CASSPDRAGANTGELFF. In nucleotides, the CDR3 is TGTGCCAGCAGCCCCGACAGGGCGGGCGCGAACACCGGGGAGCTGTTTTTT. V is TRBV28 and J is TRBJ2-2; 7 bases are shared with TRBD1. V was clipped by 6 bases and J by 0 bases; unmatched bases: 10. Germline V gene sequence: CDR1 MDHEN, CDR2 SYDVKM. This CDR3 spans 17 amino acids.

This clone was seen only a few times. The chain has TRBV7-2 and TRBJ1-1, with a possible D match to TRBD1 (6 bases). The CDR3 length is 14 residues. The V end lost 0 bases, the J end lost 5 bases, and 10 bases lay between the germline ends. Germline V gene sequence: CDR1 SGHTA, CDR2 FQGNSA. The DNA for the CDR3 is TGTGCCAGCAGCTTAGCGGGGGCCGGGACTGAAGCTTTCTTT. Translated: CASSLAGAGTEAFF.

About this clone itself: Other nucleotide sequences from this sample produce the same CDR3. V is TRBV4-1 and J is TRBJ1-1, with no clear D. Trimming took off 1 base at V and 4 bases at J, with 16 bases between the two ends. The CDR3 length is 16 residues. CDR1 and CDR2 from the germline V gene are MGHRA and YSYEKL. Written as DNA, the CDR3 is TGCGCCAGCAGCCAAGCATACTTGGTCACGGTCACTGAAGCTTTCTTT. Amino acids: CASSQAYLVTVTEAFF.

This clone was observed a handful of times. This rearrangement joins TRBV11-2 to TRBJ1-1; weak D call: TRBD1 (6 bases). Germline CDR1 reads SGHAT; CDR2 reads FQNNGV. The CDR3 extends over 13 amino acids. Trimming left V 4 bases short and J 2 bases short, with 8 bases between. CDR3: CASSYGGNTEAFF. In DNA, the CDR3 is TGTGCCAGCAGCTATGGGGGCAACACTGAAGCTTTCTTT. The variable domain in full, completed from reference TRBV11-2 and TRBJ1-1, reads EAGVAQSPRYKIIEKRQSVAFWCNPISGHATLYWYQQILGQGPKLLIQFQNNGVVDDSQLPKDRFSAERLKGVDSTLKIQPAKLEDSAVYLCASSYGGNTEAFFGQGTRLTVV.

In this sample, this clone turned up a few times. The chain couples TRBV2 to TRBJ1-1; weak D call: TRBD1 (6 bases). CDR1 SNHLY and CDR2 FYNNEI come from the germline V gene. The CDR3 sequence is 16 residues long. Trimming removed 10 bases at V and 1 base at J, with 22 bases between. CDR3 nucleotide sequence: TGTGCCACACGAACCGACGGGGGGGCCCAGAACACTGAAGCTTTCTTT. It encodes CATRTDGGAQNTEAFF.

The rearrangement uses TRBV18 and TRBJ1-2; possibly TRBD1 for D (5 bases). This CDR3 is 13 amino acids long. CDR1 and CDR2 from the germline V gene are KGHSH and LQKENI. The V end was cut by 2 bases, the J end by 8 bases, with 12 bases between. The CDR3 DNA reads TGTGCCAGCTCACCAGGGGACTTAAGAGGCTACACCTTC. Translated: CASSPGDLRGYTF.

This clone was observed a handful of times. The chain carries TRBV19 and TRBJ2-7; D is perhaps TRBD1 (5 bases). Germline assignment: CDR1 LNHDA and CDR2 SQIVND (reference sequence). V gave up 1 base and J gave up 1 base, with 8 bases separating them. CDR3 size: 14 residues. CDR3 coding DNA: TGTGCCAGTAGTATAGGACAGACTTCCTACGAGCAGTACTTC. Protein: CASSIGQTSYEQYF.

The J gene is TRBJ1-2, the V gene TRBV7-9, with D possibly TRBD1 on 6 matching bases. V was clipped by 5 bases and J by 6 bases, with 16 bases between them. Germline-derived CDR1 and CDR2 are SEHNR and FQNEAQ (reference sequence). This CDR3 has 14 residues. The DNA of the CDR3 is TGTGCCAGCAGCAGGGAACAGGGTTTTAATGGCTACACCTTC. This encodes CASSREQGFNGYTF. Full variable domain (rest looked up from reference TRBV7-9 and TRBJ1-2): DTGVSQNPRHKITKRGQNVTFRCDPISEHNRLYWYRQTLGQGPEFLTYFQNEAQLEKSRLLSDRFSAERPKGSFSTLEIQRTEQGDSAMYLCASSREQGFNGYTFGSGTRLTVV.

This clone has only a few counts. Written as DNA, the CDR3 is TGTGCCAGCAGCCAGACTAGCGGAAGCACAGATACGCAGTATTTT. Encoded protein: CASSQTSGSTDTQYF. This chain uses TRBV11-2 with TRBJ2-3; TRBD2 aligns across 9 bases. Germline V gene data show CDR1 as SGHAT and CDR2 as FQNNGV. The CDR3 consists of 15 residues. V was clipped by 5 bases and J by 0 bases; unmatched bases: 3.

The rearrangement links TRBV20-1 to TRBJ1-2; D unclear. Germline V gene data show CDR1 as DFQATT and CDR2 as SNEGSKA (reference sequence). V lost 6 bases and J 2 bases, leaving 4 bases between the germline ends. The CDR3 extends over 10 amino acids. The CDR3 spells CSARNYGYTF. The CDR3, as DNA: TGCAGTGCCAGGAACTATGGCTACACCTTC.

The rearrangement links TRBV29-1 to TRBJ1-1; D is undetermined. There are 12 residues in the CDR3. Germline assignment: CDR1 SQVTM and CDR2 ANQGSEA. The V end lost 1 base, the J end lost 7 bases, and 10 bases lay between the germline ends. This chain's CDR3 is CSVEGGAIEAFF. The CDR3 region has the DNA TGCAGCGTTGAAGGCGGAGCTATTGAAGCTTTCTTT.